Listed here is a single TCR beta chain. Its target antigen remains unknown. Base quality data are lacking; no much larger clone is found one base away. These data come from a study of blood T cell repertoires in COVID-19 (TCRdb year 2020). With respect to the entire study: Samples covering the acute and convalescent phases of COVID-19 were provided by collaborators in the United States, Italy and Spain. A de-identified subject ID, COVID-19 status, age in years and sex were almost always included in the sample metadata. The prospective study material was composed of cDNA or gDNA derived from T cells, B-cell-depleted T cells, or PBMCs. HLA class I and class II types, where available, came from metadata supplied by the sample provider rather than from assay-based typing. Deeply sampled blood TCRbeta repertoires from subjects exposed to, actively infected with, or recovered from COVID-19 were included in the dataset. Samples were obtained from the ongoing ImmuneRACE study (first 160 participants) and from over 1,000 subjects provided by 6 global collaborators. The repertoires were released in a freely available public database intended as a resource for research on the immune response to SARS-CoV-2. General study outcomes and caveats: The quantity of clinical and demographic metadata differed by source and by participant and was supplied without curation.

Participants in the prospective study were enrolled through a virtual design, were aged roughly 18 to 100 years, and lived in roughly 25 United States geographic areas. To assign participants to cohorts, the prospective study relied on clinical history that participants themselves reported in a screening survey and a study questionnaire. In the prospective study, whole blood, serum and a nasopharyngeal or oropharyngeal swab were collected from each participant by mobile phlebotomists. Additional blood draws and questionnaires over an approximately two-month period could optionally be provided by prospective study participants. Before DNA extraction, blood samples from the prospective study were shipped at room temperature or frozen. V and J are truncated by 3 bases and 4 bases respectively, leaving an intervening sequence of 21 bases. The germline V gene supplies CDR1 KGHSH and CDR2 LQKENI. The CDR3 contains 17 residues, cysteine and phenylalanine counted. Kept here is only the CDR3 DNA, which spans 51 bases and is read in frame from base 1.

TCRbeta CDR3 regions were amplified from genomic DNA by means of the immunoSEQ Assay, a bias-controlled multiplex PCR. From the authors' description of their analysis: Within the assay, amplification of reference gene primers was used to estimate how many nucleated cells each sample contained. Sequence reads were collapsed and filtered to measure the absolute abundance of every unique TCRbeta CDR3 rearrangement. For each sample, productive Simpson clonality was calculated as the square root of Simpson's diversity index across productive rearrangements. TCRdb carries this immuneACCESS record with in-frame sequences only. Its versions omit some clonotypes, under half of them owing to an unresolved V gene in the studies checked, with the rest unexplained. V and J calls and clone size are as listed in that table; D and trimming were resolved from the DNA. The sample includes just over 250,000 clones, with about 81% observed a single time. The ten largest make up under 5% of the sample.

The sample consisted of PBMCs or T cells enriched from blood (not recorded which). The chain uses TRBV18 and TRBJ1-1; TRBD1 could be the D gene, as 5 bases match. The receptor comes from a man aged 25 to 40 with acute COVID-19. The CDR3 protein: CASSPPFGGGSVTEAFF. The sequence in DNA is TGTGCCAGCTCACCCCCTTTCGGGGGGGGGTCGGTCACTGAAGCTTTCTTT.